The 21 T cell receptor beta chains in this list originate from one sample, sequenced in a study of shared clonotypes between healthy human individuals. Produced via immunoSEQ multiplex PCR; TCRdb's table is partial and in-frame only. The data hold some 2,500,000 clones, with over 85% observed a single time. The sample was naive CD4+ T cells from PBMCs. Regarding subset: CD45RA+ positively selected. These receptor sequences come from a man aged 18-30 years in good health. Some clones in this sample may be carry-over from other donors' samples.

With respect to this clone: Other nucleotide sequences from this sample produce the same CDR3. The chain couples TRBV6-1 to TRBJ2-1; D perhaps matches TRBD2 (5 bases). Trimming removed 4 bases from V and 4 bases from J, with 11 bases in between. Germline values: CDR1 MNHNS, CDR2 SASEGT. This CDR3 comprises 14 residues. The CDR3 sequence: CASSASGLYNEQFF. Written as DNA, the CDR3 is TGTGCCAGCAGTGCAAGCGGCTTATACAATGAGCAGTTCTTC.

V and J are TRBV27 and TRBJ2-1; 8 bases agree with TRBD2. This CDR3 is built from 17 residues. Germline CDR1 MNHEY, CDR2 SMNVEV (reference sequence). Unmatched junction bases numbered 15, after V lost 5 bases and J lost 6 bases. CDR3 sequence (DNA): TGTGCCAGCAGTGCACTCCTACTAGCGGATAGGGGCAATGAGCAGTTCTTC. Translation gives CASSALLLADRGNEQFF.

The chain links TRBV18 to TRBJ1-2; D uncertain. Trimming took 3 bases from V and 0 from J, leaving 17 bases between them. The CDR3 spans 17 residues. Germline CDR1 reads KGHSH; CDR2 reads LQKENI. The CDR3, as DNA: TGTGCCAGCTCACCTACTCCCGATCGGAAAGCTAACTATGGCTACACCTTC. It is translated as CASSPTPDRKANYGYTF. Full variable domain (rest looked up from reference TRBV18 and TRBJ1-2): NAGVMQNPRHLVRRRGQEARLRCSPMKGHSHVYWYRQLPEEGLKFMVYLQKENIIDESGMPKERFSAEFPKEGPSILRIQQVVRGDSAAYFCASSPTPDRKANYGYTFGSGTRLTVV.

V gene TRBV19 combines with J gene TRBJ1-2; D is possibly TRBD1 (5 bases). V was clipped by 10 bases and J by 7 bases, with 13 bases between them. The CDR3 consists of 11 residues. Germline V gene data show CDR1 as LNHDA and CDR2 as SQIVND (reference sequence). The CDR3: CAIYRSGGYTF. The CDR3 DNA reads TGTGCCATCTACAGGAGTGGTGGCTACACCTTC.

This chain connects TRBV30 to TRBJ1-2; possible D gene TRBD1, 5 bases. The CDR3 consists of 13 residues. Trimming left V 3 bases short and J 6 bases short, with 14 bases between. Germline values: CDR1 GTSNPN, CDR2 SVGIG (reference sequence). The CDR3 loop is CAWRTPGHDGYTF. CDR3 DNA sequence: TGTGCCTGGAGGACGCCAGGGCATGATGGCTACACCTTC.

This clone was seen only once. This rearrangement joins TRBV5-1 to TRBJ2-1; 8 bases fit TRBD1. Looked up from germline, CDR1 is SGHRS and CDR2 is YFSETQ. J gave up 3 bases and V 6 bases, and 8 bases lay outside the gene matches. This CDR3 has 15 residues. CDR3 protein: CASTVDRVGYNEQFF. As DNA, the CDR3 is TGCGCCAGCACCGTGGACAGGGTCGGCTACAATGAGCAGTTCTTC. Full variable domain (outside the CDR3, taken from reference TRBV5-1 and TRBJ2-1): KAGVTQTPRYLIKTRGQQVTLSCSPISGHRSVSWYQQTPGQGLQFLFEYFSETQRNKGNFPGRFSGRQFSNSRSEMNVSTLELGDSALYLCASTVDRVGYNEQFFGPGTRLTVL.

The CDR3 sequence is CASSFPGQGNYGYTF. DNA of the CDR3: TGTGCCAGCAGCTTTCCCGGACAGGGAAACTATGGCTACACCTTC. The chain combines TRBV7-9 with TRBJ1-2; 8 bases agree with TRBD1. Germline CDR1 reads SEHNR; CDR2 reads FQNEAQ (reference sequence). Trimming took 3 bases from V and 2 from J; bases not matched to a gene: 5. CDR3 length: 15 amino acids. Together with reference TRBV7-9 and TRBJ1-2, the CDR3 gives the full variable domain: DTGVSQNPRHKITKRGQNVTFRCDPISEHNRLYWYRQTLGQGPEFLTYFQNEAQLEKSRLLSDRFSAERPKGSFSTLEIQRTEQGDSAMYLCASSFPGQGNYGYTFGSGTRLTVV.

This clone was seen just once. The chain carries TRBV28 and TRBJ2-5; the D gene is possibly TRBD1 (6 bases). Germline V gene sequence: CDR1 MDHEN, CDR2 SYDVKM. The CDR3 loop spans 12 amino acids. Deletions cut 5 bases from V and 3 bases from J, with 7 bases between. The CDR3 is CASSHREETQYF. The CDR3 coding sequence is TGTGCCAGCAGTCACAGGGAAGAGACCCAGTACTTC.

The chain couples TRBV7-2 to TRBJ2-1; 10 bases agree with TRBD2. CDR3 size: 16 residues. Germline V lookup: CDR1 SGHTA, CDR2 FQGNSA. Trimming removed 3 bases from V and 2 bases from J; junction bases left unmatched: 4. CDR3 region: CASSFSGTSAYNEQFF. In DNA, the CDR3 is TGTGCCAGCAGCTTCTCCGGGACTAGCGCCTACAATGAGCAGTTCTTC.

V gene TRBV5-6 combines with J gene TRBJ2-1; TRBD1 might be the D (5 bases). The V gene's germline CDR1 is SGHDT and CDR2 YYEEEE. Trimming took 6 bases from V and 4 from J, leaving 8 bases between them. The CDR3 spans 12 residues. The CDR3, as DNA: TGTGCCAGCAACTACAGGTACAATGAGCAGTTCTTC. This translates into CASNYRYNEQFF.

The CDR3 region has the DNA TGTGCCAGCAGCTCAGGACAGGGAACACAAGAGACCCAGTACTTC. Translation gives CASSSGQGTQETQYF. The genes are TRBV7-9 and TRBJ2-5; 8 bases match TRBD1. Looked up from germline, CDR1 is SEHNR and CDR2 is FQNEAQ (reference sequence). This CDR3 is 15 amino acids long. After removal of 4 bases from V and 2 bases from J, the junction contained 6 bases not matched to a gene. Variable domain in full (rest from reference TRBV7-9 and TRBJ2-5): DTGVSQNPRHKITKRGQNVTFRCDPISEHNRLYWYRQTLGQGPEFLTYFQNEAQLEKSRLLSDRFSAERPKGSFSTLEIQRTEQGDSAMYLCASSSGQGTQETQYFGPGTRLLVL.

This chain uses TRBV15 with TRBJ1-4; the D gene is possibly TRBD1 (6 bases). Trimming took off 5 bases at V and 0 bases at J, with 10 bases between the two ends. Germline V gene lookup returns CDR1 LNHNV and CDR2 YYDKDF (reference sequence). The CDR3 has 15 amino acids. Written as DNA, the CDR3 is TGTGCCACCAGCTCGCAGGGGACAACTAATGAAAAACTGTTTTTT. The encoded protein is CATSSQGTTNEKLFF.

The J gene is TRBJ1-4, the V gene TRBV11-2, with D possibly being TRBD1 (5 bases). The CDR3 length is 17 residues. From germline, CDR1 is SGHAT and CDR2 FQNNGV. V shed 1 base and J shed 2 bases, with 14 bases lying between them. The DNA for the CDR3 is TGTGCCAGCAGCTTAGGGGACTTCTCCCGCACTAATGAAAAACTGTTTTTT. It specifies CASSLGDFSRTNEKLFF.

This sequence joins TRBV27 and TRBJ2-1; D unresolved. Germline loops: CDR1 MNHEY, CDR2 SMNVEV (reference sequence). V dropped 4 bases and J dropped 3 bases, with 13 bases sitting between them. The CDR3 has 15 residues. The CDR3 is CASSSGFLYYNEQFF. CDR3 nucleotides: TGTGCCAGCAGTTCCGGGTTTCTTTACTACAATGAGCAGTTCTTC.

The chain is built from TRBV28 and TRBJ1-2; 7 bases are a match to TRBD1. The CDR3 sequence is 16 residues long. The V and J ends lost 6 bases and 0 bases, in that order; junction bases with no gene match: 10. Germline lookup yields CDR1 MDHEN and CDR2 SYDVKM. The CDR3 region has the DNA TGTGCCAGCAGCGAATACCCGGGACAGCCTAACTATGGCTACACCTTC. This codes for CASSEYPGQPNYGYTF.

The chain couples TRBV5-1 to TRBJ2-7; a possible D gene is TRBD2 (6 bases). V was shortened by 0 bases and J by 7 bases, with 14 bases between the two germline ends. Looked up from germline, CDR1 is SGHRS and CDR2 is YFSETQ. This CDR3 spans 14 amino acids. CDR3 coding DNA: TGCGCCAGCAGCTTGGGGGGAGGAAGGGTTGAGCAGTACTTC. As protein: CASSLGGGRVEQYF.

The CDR3 region is CASSRRARASNYGYTF. The CDR3 nucleotides read TGTGCCAGCAGCCGACGGGCGAGGGCATCTAACTATGGCTACACCTTC. The J gene is TRBJ1-2, the V gene TRBV5-4; D remains unclear. Germline CDR1 SGHNT, CDR2 YYREEE (reference sequence). Trimming stripped 4 bases from V and 0 bases from J, with 16 bases between. The CDR3 has 16 amino acids.

V is TRBV6-1 and J is TRBJ1-2, with TRBD1 matching 11 bases. There are 14 residues in the CDR3. V lost 6 bases and J lost 5; bases outside the gene matches: 5. CDR1 is MNHNS and CDR2 is SASEGT in the germline V gene. The CDR3 coding sequence is TGTGCCAGCAGGCCGGGACAGGGGGTATATGGCTACACCTTC. Protein product: CASRPGQGVYGYTF.

The V and J genes are TRBV5-1 and TRBJ2-7; 9 bases are a match to TRBD2. V was pared by 5 bases and J by 4 bases, with 4 bases of the junction left unmatched. Germline V gene sequence: CDR1 SGHRS, CDR2 YFSETQ. The CDR3 sequence is 13 residues long. Here the CDR3 DNA reads TGCGCCAGCAGTACGCGGGAGGGGTACGAGCAGTACTTC. Protein: CASSTREGYEQYF.

The genes are TRBV6-5 and TRBJ2-2; perhaps TRBD1 as D (6 bases). Trimming took off 8 bases at V and 4 bases at J, with 14 bases between the two ends. This CDR3 contains 14 residues. The germline gives CDR1 MNHEY, CDR2 SVGAGI. CDR3 bases: TGTGCCAGCTTGGACAGCTCCCTCACCGGGGAGCTGTTTTTT. Amino acids: CASLDSSLTGELFF.

The rearrangement links TRBV25-1 to TRBJ1-1; possible D gene TRBD1, 5 bases. V lost 3 bases and J lost 0, with 11 bases in between. Germline V gene sequence: CDR1 MGHDK, CDR2 SYGVNS. This CDR3 is built from 15 residues. The CDR3, as DNA: TGTGCCAGCAGTGACCCCGGGGGGATGAACACTGAAGCTTTCTTT. It translates to CASSDPGGMNTEAFF.